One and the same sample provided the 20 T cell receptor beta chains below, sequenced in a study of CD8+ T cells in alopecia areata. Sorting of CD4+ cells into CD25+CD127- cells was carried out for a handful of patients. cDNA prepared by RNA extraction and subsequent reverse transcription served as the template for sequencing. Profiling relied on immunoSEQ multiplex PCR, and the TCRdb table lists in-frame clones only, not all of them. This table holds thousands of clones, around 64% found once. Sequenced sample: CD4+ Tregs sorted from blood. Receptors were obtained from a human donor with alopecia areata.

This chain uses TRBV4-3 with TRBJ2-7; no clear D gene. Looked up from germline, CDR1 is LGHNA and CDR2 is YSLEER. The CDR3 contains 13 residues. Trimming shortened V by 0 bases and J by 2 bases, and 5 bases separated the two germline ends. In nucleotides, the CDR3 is TGCGCCAGCAGCCAAGACAGTCCCTACGAGCAGTACTTC. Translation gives CASSQDSPYEQYF.

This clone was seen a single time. The CDR3 region has the DNA TGTGCCAGCAGCTTAGACAGGGAGAGCACTGAAGCTTTCTTT. This encodes CASSLDRESTEAFF. J is TRBJ1-1 and V is TRBV7-3, with TRBD1 identical over 7 bases. J gave up 4 bases and V 2 bases, and 4 bases lay outside the gene matches. The CDR3 length is 14 residues. The germline V gene has CDR1 SGHTA and CDR2 FQGTGA. The complete variable domain, with remaining parts taken from reference TRBV7-3 and TRBJ1-1, reads GAGVSQTPSNKVTEKGKYVELRCDPISGHTALYWYRQSLGQGPEFLIYFQGTGAADDSGLPNDRFFAVRPEGSVSTLKIQRTERGDSAVYLCASSLDRESTEAFFGQGTRLTVV.

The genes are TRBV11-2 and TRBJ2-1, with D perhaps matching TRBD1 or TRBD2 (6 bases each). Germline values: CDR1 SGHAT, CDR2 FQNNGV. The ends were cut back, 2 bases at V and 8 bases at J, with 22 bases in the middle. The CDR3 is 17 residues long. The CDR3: CASSLSWGALNGDEQFF. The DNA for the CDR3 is TGTGCCAGCAGCTTATCATGGGGGGCCCTAAACGGCGATGAGCAGTTCTTC.

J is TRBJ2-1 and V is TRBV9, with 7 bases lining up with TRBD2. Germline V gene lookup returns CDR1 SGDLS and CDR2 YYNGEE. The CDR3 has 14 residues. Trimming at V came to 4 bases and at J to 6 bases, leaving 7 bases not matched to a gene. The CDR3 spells CASSISGAPNEQFF. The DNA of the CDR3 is TGTGCCAGCAGCATAAGCGGGGCCCCCAATGAGCAGTTCTTC.

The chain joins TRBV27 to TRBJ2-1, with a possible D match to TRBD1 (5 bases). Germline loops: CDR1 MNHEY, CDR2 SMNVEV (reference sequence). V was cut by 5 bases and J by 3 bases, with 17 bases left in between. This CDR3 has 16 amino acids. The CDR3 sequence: CASSQKGPLNYNEQFF. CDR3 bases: TGTGCCAGCAGTCAGAAGGGGCCGTTGAACTACAATGAGCAGTTCTTC.

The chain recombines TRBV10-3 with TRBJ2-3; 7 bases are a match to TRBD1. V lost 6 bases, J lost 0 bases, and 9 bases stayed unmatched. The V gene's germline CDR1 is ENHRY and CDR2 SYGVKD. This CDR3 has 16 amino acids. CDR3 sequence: CAISKRQGTSTDTQYF. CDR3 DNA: TGTGCCATCAGCAAGCGACAGGGAACTAGCACAGATACGCAGTATTTT.

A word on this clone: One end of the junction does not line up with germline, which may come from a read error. The CDR3 sequence: CAGSFSGRASTDTQYF. CDR3 sequence (DNA): TGTGCCGGCAGTTTTAGCGGGAGGGCTAGCACAGATACGCAGTATTTT. V gene TRBV27 combines with J gene TRBJ2-3, with 11 bases matching TRBD2. This CDR3 region has 16 residues. Germline values: CDR1 MNHEY, CDR2 SMNVEV (reference sequence).

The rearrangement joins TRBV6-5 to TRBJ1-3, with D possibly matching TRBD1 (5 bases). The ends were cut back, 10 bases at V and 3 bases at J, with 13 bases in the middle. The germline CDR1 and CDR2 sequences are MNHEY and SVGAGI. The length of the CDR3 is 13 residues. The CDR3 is CATRRGFGNTIYF. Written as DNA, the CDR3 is TGTGCCACGAGGAGGGGCTTTGGAAACACCATATATTTT.

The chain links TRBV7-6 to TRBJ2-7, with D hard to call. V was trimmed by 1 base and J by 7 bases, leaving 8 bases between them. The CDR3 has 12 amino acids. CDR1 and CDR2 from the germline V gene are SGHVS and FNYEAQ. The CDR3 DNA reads TGTGCCAGCAGCTTAGGTCCACCTGAGCAGTACTTC. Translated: CASSLGPPEQYF.

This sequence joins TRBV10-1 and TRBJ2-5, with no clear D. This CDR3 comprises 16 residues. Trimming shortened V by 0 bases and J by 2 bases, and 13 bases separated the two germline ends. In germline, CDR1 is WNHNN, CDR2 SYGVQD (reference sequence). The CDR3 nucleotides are TGCGCCAGCAGTGAGTCGATCGGAACAGCGCAAGAGACCCAGTACTTC. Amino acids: CASSESIGTAQETQYF.

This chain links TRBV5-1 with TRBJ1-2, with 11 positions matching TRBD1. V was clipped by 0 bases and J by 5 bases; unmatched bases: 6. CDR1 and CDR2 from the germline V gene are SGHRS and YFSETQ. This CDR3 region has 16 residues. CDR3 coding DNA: TGCGCCAGCAGCTTGGGACCCGGGACAGGGGGATATGGCTACACCTTC. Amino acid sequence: CASSLGPGTGGYGYTF.

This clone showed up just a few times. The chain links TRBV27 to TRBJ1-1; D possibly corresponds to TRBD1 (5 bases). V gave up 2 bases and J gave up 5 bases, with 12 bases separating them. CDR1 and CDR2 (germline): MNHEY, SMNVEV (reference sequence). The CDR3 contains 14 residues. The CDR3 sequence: CASSLNPGRTEAFF. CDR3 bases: TGTGCCAGCAGTTTAAATCCAGGGAGGACTGAAGCTTTCTTT.

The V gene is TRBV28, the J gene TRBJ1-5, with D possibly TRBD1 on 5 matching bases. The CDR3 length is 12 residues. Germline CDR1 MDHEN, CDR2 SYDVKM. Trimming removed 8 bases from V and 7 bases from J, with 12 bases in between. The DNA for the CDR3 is TGTGCCAGCTCACGTGGGGGGCAGCCCCAGCATTTT. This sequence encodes CASSRGGQPQHF.

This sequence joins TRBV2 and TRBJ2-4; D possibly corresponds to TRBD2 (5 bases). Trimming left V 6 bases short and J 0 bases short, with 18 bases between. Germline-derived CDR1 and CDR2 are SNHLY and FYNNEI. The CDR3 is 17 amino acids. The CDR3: CASRAPSSSLAKNIQYF. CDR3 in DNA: TGTGCCAGCAGGGCACCCTCTAGCAGCTTAGCCAAAAACATTCAGTACTTC.

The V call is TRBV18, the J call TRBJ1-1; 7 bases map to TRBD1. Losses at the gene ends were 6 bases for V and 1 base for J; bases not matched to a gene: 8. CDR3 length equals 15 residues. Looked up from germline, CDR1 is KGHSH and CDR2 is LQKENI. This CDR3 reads CASSLTGQKNTEAFF. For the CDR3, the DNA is TGTGCCAGCTCGCTAACGGGACAGAAGAACACTGAAGCTTTCTTT.

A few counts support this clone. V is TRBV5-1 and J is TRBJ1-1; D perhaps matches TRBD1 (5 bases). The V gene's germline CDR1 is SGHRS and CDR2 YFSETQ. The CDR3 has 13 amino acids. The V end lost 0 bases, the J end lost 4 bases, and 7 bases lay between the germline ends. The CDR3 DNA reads TGCGCCAGCAGCTTGGCTACAGGCACTGAAGCTTTCTTT. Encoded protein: CASSLATGTEAFF.

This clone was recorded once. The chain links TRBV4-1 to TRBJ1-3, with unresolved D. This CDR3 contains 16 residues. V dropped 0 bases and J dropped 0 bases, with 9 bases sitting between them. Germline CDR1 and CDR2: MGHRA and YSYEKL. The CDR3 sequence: CASSQEVGLSGNTIYF. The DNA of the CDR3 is TGCGCCAGCAGCCAAGAGGTCGGCCTCTCTGGAAACACCATATATTTT.

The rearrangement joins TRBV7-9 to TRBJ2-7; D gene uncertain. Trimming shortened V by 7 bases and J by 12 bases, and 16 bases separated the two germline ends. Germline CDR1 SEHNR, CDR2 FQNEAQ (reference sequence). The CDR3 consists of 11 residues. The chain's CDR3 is CASTPDLRLYF. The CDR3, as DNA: TGTGCCAGCACCCCAGACCTCCGACTGTACTTC.

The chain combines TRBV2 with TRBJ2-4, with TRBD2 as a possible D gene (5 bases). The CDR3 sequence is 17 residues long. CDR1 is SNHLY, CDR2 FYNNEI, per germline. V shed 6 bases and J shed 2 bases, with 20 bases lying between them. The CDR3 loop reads CASRAPSSSLTKNIQYF. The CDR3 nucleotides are TGTGCCAGCAGGGCACCCTCTAGCAGCTTAACCAAAAACATTCAGTACTTC.

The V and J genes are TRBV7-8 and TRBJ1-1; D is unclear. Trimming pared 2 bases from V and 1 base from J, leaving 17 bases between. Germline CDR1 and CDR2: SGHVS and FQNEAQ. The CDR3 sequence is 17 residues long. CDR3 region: CASSLPLFQVTNTEAFF. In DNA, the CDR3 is TGTGCCAGCAGCTTACCCCTATTTCAGGTCACGAACACTGAAGCTTTCTTT.